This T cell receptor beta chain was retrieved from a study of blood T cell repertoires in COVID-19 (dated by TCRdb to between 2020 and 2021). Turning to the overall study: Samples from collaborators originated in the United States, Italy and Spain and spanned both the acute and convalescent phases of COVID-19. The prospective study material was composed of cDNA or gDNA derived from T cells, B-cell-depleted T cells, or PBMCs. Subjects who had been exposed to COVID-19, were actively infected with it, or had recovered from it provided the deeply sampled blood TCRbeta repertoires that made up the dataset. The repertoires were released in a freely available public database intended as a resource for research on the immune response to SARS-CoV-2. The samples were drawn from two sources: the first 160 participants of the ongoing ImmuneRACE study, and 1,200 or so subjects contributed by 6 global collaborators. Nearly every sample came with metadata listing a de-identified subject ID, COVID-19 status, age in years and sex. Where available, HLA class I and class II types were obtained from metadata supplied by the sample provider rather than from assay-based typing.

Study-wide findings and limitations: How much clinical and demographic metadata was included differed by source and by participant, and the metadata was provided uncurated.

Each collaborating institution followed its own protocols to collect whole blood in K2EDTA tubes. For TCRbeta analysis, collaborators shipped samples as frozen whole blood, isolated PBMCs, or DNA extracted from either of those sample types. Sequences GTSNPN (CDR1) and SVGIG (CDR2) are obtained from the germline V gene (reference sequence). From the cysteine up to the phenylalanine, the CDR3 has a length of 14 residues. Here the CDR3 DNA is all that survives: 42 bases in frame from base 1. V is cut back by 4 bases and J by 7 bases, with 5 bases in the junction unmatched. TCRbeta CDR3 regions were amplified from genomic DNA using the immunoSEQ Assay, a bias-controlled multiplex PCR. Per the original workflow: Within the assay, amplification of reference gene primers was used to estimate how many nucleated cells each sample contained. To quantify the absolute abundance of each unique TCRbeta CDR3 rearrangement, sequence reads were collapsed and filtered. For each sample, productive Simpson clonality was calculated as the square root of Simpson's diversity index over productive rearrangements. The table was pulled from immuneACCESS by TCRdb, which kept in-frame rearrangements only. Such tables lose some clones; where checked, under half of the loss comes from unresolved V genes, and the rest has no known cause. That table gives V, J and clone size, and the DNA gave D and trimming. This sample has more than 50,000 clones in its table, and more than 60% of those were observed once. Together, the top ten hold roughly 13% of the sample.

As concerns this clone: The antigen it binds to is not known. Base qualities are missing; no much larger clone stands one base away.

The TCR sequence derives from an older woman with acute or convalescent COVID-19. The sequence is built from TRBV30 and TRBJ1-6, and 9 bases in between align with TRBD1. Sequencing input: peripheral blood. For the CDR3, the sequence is CAWMTGTGNSPLHF. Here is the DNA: TGTGCCTGGATGACCGGGACAGGGAATTCACCCCTCCACTTT.